The clone carrying this T cell receptor (beta chain) came up once. Antigen: not known. This record comes from a study of cytomegalovirus exposure and HLA in healthy donors. Broader study findings: Later analysis identified a missense DCLRE1C variant that was linked to TCR beta V- and J-gene trimming. Cytomegalovirus-associated status was assigned to approximately 160 TCR beta chains.

The V and J ends lost 5 bases and 10 bases respectively, with 15 bases between them. Looked up from germline, CDR1 is SGHTA and CDR2 is FQGNSA. The CDR3 loop spans 13 amino acids. 60 Vbeta and 13 Jbeta primers were used in PCR. Produced via immunoSEQ multiplex PCR; TCRdb's table is partial and in-frame only. The table records almost 200,000 clones, roughly 80% of them present only once. The sequenced material came from PBMCs. This chain connects TRBV7-2 to TRBJ2-1; D is unclear. This receptor was identified in a male donor in good health and CMV-seropositive. DNA of the CDR3: TGTGCCAGCAGCGCAACGTACAGTTGGGAGCAGTTCTTC. It codes for CASSATYSWEQFF.